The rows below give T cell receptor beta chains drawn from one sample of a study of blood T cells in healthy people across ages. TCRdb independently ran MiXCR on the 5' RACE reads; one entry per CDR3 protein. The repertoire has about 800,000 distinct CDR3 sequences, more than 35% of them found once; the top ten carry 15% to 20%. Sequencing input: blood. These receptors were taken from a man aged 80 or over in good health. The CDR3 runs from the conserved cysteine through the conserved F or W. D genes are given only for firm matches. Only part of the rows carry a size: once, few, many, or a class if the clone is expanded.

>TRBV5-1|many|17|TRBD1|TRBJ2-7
TGCGCCAGCAGCAGAGGGACAGGGGGCGCAACTTTCTACGAGCAGTACTTC
CASSRGTGGATFYEQYF
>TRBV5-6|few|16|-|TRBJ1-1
TGTGCCAGCAGCCAAGCCGGATCCTCCTACAGGGCTGAAGCTTTCTTT
CASSQAGSSYRAEAFF
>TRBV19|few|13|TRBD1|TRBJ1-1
TGTGCCAGTAGTAAGGACAGGGATGCTGAAGCTTTCTTT
CASSKDRDAEAFF
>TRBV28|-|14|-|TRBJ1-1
TGTGCCAGCAGACCGGCAGGGGTCGGGACTGAAGCTTTCTTT
CASRPAGVGTEAFF
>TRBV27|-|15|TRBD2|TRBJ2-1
TGTGCCAGCAGTTTGGATAGCGGGAGGAGGGATGAGCAGTTCTTC
CASSLDSGRRDEQFF
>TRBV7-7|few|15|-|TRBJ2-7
TGTGCTAGCAGCTTAGCCCGGGGGGCGCAATACGAGCAGTACTTC
CASSLARGAQYEQYF
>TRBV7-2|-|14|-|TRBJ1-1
TGTGCCAGCAGCTGGGGATCCTTCCGATCTGAAGCTTTCTTT
CASSWGSFRSEAFF
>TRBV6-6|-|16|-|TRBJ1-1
TGTGCCAGCAGTTACTCTCGACCAGGAGAGAACACTGAAGCTTTCTTT
CASSYSRPGENTEAFF
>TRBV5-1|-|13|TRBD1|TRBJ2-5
TGCGCCAGCAGCTGGGACAGGGAAGAGACCCAGTACTTC
CASSWDREETQYF
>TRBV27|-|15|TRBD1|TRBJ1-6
TGTGCCAGCAGTCTCCAGACAGGGTTGGGTTCACCCCTCCACTTT
CASSLQTGLGSPLHF
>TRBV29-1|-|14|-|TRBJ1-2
TGCAGCGTACCCTTCAGGGACCCTACCTATGGCTACACCTTC
CSVPFRDPTYGYTF
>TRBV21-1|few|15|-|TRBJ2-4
TGTGCCAGCTCCAGGATACTATTAGCCAAAAACATTCAGTACTTC
CASSRILLAKNIQYF
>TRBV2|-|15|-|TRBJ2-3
TGTGCCAGCAGTGGCGACACCCTTAGCGCAGATACGCAGTATTTT
CASSGDTLSADTQYF
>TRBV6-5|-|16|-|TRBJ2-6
TGTGCCAGCAGTTACTCGAGGCGCTCTGGGGCCAACGTCCTGACTTTC
CASSYSRRSGANVLTF
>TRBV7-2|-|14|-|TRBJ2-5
TGTGCCAGCAGCTCCTCGGGGTACCAGGAGACCCAGTACTTC
CASSSSGYQETQYF
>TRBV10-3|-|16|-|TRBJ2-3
TGTGCCATCAGTGACTACCGGGACGGAATCACAGATACGCAGTATTTT
CAISDYRDGITDTQYF
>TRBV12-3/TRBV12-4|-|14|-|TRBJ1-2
TGTGCCAGCAGATCGTGGGGCTCTATTTATGGCTACACCTTC
CASRSWGSIYGYTF
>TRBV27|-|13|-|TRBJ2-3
TGTGCCAGCAGTAGCTACAGCATGGATACGCAGTATTTT
CASSSYSMDTQYF
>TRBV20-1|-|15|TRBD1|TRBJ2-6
TGCAGTGCCGCAGACAGGGGGGCTGGGGCCAACGTCCTGACTTTC
CSAADRGAGANVLTF
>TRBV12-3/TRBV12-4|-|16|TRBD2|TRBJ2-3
TGTGCCAGCAGTCCAATACCGTCGGGAGGACGAGATACGCAGTATTTT
CASSPIPSGGRDTQYF
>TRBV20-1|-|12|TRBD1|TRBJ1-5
TGCAGTGCTGGACAGGGGGTTGAGCCCCAGCATTTT
CSAGQGVEPQHF
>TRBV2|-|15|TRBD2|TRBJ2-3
TGTGCCAGAGGACTAGCGGGAGTTGAGACAGATACGCAGTATTTT
CARGLAGVETDTQYF
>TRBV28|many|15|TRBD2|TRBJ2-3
TGTGCCAGCAGCCTGGGAGGGACTAGCACAGATACGCAGTATTTT
CASSLGGTSTDTQYF
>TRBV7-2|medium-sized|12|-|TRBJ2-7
TGTGCCAGCAGCCAAACCCCCTACGAGCAGTACTTC
CASSQTPYEQYF
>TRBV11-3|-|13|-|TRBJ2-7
TGTGCCAGCAGCCCGGGAGTAACGTACGAGCAGTACTTC
CASSPGVTYEQYF
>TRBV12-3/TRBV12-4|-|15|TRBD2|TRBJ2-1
TGTGCCAGCAGTGGGACTAGCGGGGGAAACAATGAGCAGTTCTTC
CASSGTSGGNNEQFF
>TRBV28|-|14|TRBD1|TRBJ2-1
TGTGCCAGCGAACAGGGGGCGGGAGACAATGAGCAGTTCTTC
CASEQGAGDNEQFF
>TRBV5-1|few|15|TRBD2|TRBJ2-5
TGCGCCAGCAGCTCCGGGACTATGGTAAAAGAGACCCAGTACTTC
CASSSGTMVKETQYF
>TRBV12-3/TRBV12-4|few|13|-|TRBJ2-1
TGTGCCAGCAGGGGACAACCACATAGTGAGCAGTTCTTC
CASRGQPHSEQFF
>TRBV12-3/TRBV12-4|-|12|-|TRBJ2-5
TGTGCCAGCAGTTTAGTCTCCGAGGGCCAGTACTTC
CASSLVSEGQYF
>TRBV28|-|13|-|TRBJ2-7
TGTGCCAGCAGTTTCGGGAGTGTCCACGAGCAGTACTTC
CASSFGSVHEQYF
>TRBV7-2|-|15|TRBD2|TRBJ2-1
TGTGCCAGCAGCCCAAGGAGCGGGATTTACAATGAGCAGTTCTTC
CASSPRSGIYNEQFF
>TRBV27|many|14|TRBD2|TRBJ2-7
TGTGCCAGCAGCCCAACTAGCGGGAGTAACAAGCAGTACTTC
CASSPTSGSNKQYF
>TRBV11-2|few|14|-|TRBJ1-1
TGTGCCAGCAGCTTAGAAGGGGAGAACACTGAAGCTTTCTTT
CASSLEGENTEAFF
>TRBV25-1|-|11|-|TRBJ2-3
TGTGCCAGCAGATACAGGAATACGCAGTATTTT
CASRYRNTQYF
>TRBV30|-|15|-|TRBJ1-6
TGTGCCTGGACCTCCCCGGGATCCTATAATTCACCCCTCCACTTT
CAWTSPGSYNSPLHF
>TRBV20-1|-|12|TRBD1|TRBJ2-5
TGCAGTGCTGACCGGACAGGAGAGGCCCAGTACTTC
CSADRTGEAQYF
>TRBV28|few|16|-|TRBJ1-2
TGTGCCAGCAATCCGGGGAATATACGTCTGAGGATAGAGGACACCTTC
CASNPGNIRLRIEDTF
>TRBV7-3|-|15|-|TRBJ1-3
TGTGCCAGCAGCCCCATGGGGGGCACTGGAAACACCATATATTTT
CASSPMGGTGNTIYF
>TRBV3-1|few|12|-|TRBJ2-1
TGTGCCAGCAGCCGTTCCAGCGTCGAGCAGTTCTTC
CASSRSSVEQFF
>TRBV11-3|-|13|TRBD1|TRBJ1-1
TGTGCCAGCAGGCTCCGGGACAGCACTGAAGCTTTCTTT
CASRLRDSTEAFF
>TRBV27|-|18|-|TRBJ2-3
TGTGCCAGCAGTTTACGCCCGGGAAAGCCCCGGCCAGCAGATACGCAGTATTTT
CASSLRPGKPRPADTQYF
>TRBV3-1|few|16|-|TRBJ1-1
TGTGCCAGCAGCCACTCGGGGAGGGCGTACGGTACTGAAGCTTTCTTT
CASSHSGRAYGTEAFF
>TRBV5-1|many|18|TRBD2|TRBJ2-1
TGCGCCAGCAGCCCCTGGACTAGCGGGAGTGGGTCCTACAATGAGCAGTTCTTC
CASSPWTSGSGSYNEQFF
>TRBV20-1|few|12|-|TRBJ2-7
TGCAGTGCTAAAACAGGGTCCTACGAGCAGTACTTC
CSAKTGSYEQYF
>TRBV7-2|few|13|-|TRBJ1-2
TGTGCCAGCAGCTCCCATGTCAAGTATGGCTACACCTTC
CASSSHVKYGYTF
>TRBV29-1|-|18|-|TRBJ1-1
TGCAGCGGGAACAATCTAGGGGGAACCGGCCGGACCCTGACTGAAGCTTTCTTT
CSGNNLGGTGRTLTEAFF
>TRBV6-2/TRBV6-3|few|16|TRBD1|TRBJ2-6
TGTGCCAGCAGAACCTTTCAGGGGGCTGGGGCCAACGTCCTGACTTTC
CASRTFQGAGANVLTF